Below are 20 T cell receptor beta chains sequenced from a single sample in a study of OX40 agonist ivuxolimab in advanced cancers. The protocol was immunoSEQ multiplex PCR, while the TCRdb copy is restricted to in-frame clones and leaves out a portion. The sample holds 15,000 to 20,000 clones, about 70% seen once. The sequences come from CD4+ or CD8+ T cells sorted from blood, collected in a trial of the OX40 agonist ivuxolimab. The receptors here all came from an adult with an advanced solid tumor such as melanoma, head and neck, liver or kidney cancer.

V is TRBV30 and J is TRBJ2-5; D assignment may be TRBD1 or TRBD2 (6 bases each). Germline V lookup: CDR1 GTSNPN, CDR2 SVGIG (reference sequence). This CDR3 region has 15 residues. Trimming removed 4 bases at V and 3 bases at J, with 18 bases between. CDR3 loop: CAWTLGRDTKETQYF. CDR3 in DNA: TGTGCCTGGACTCTTGGGCGGGACACTAAAGAGACCCAGTACTTC.

The chain uses TRBV11-3 and TRBJ2-2, with 8 bases lining up with TRBD2. J lost 5 bases, V lost 2 bases, and 1 base had no gene match. This CDR3 has 14 amino acids. The germline gives CDR1 SGHNT, CDR2 YENEEA. CDR3 DNA sequence: TGTGCCAGCAGCTTAAGCGGGAGAACCGGGGAGCTGTTTTTT. This translates into CASSLSGRTGELFF.

The rearrangement uses TRBV28 and TRBJ1-2; no firm D call. V lost 4 bases to trimming and J lost 5 bases, with 11 bases between them. Germline CDR1 MDHEN, CDR2 SYDVKM. This CDR3 comprises 13 residues. CDR3 bases: TGTGCCAGCAGTTGGAAACAGACATATGGCTACACCTTC. Amino acids: CASSWKQTYGYTF.

The chain employs TRBV9 and TRBJ2-7; D is unresolved. The germline V gene has CDR1 SGDLS and CDR2 YYNGEE. V was shortened by 5 bases and J by 5 bases, with 14 bases between the two germline ends. CDR3 size: 13 residues. CDR3 DNA: TGTGCCAGCAGTGCCCCCGGGCGGCACGAGCAGTACTTC. Its protein is CASSAPGRHEQYF.

J is TRBJ1-1 and V is TRBV4-2; 8 nucleotides match TRBD1. The CDR3 length is 17 residues. CDR1 LGHNA and CDR2 YNFKEQ come from the germline V gene. V shed 0 bases and J 0 bases; nucleotides not matched to a gene: 6. CDR3 region: CASSQDTGGAMNTEAFF. The CDR3, as DNA: TGTGCCAGCAGCCAAGATACAGGGGGGGCCATGAACACTGAAGCTTTCTTT.

Comment on this clone: A read error may produce the germline difference seen at one junction end. This CDR3 is CASSQDDTGGDEQYF. In DNA form, the CDR3 reads TGCGCCAGCAGCCAAGATGACACAGGGGGCGACGAGCAGTACTTC. The rearrangement uses TRBV7-9 and TRBJ2-7; 9 bases agree with TRBD1. The CDR3 extends over 15 amino acids. Germline V gene lookup returns CDR1 SEHNR and CDR2 FQNEAQ (reference sequence).

The chain combines TRBV13 with TRBJ2-1, with D maybe TRBD1 (6 bases). V was cut by 1 base and J by 2 bases, with 9 bases left in between. The CDR3 sequence is 15 residues long. From germline, CDR1 is PRHDT and CDR2 FYEKMQ (reference sequence). The CDR3 here is CASSLDGGAYNEQFF. The DNA for the CDR3 is TGTGCCAGCAGCTTAGATGGGGGCGCCTACAATGAGCAGTTCTTC.

J is TRBJ2-7 and V is TRBV6-1; a possible D gene is TRBD2 (5 bases). This CDR3 comprises 13 residues. Per germline, CDR1 MNHNS and CDR2 SASEGT. Trimming shortened V by 4 bases and J by 3 bases, and 10 bases separated the two germline ends. CDR3 DNA: TGTGCCAGCAGTGCTCCGGGGATCTACGAGCAGTACTTC. Encoded protein: CASSAPGIYEQYF.

The sample holds a few counts of this clone. The rearrangement joins TRBV28 to TRBJ1-1; D is perhaps TRBD1 (5 bases). The ends were cut back, 5 bases at V and 5 bases at J, with 12 bases in the middle. CDR1 is MDHEN, CDR2 SYDVKM, per germline. The CDR3 consists of 13 residues. The CDR3 nucleotides read TGTGCCAGCAGTGTGTATCAGGGAACTGAAGCTTTCTTT. Encoded protein: CASSVYQGTEAFF.

V is TRBV27 and J is TRBJ2-1; D is uncertain. CDR3 length: 14 amino acids. The germline CDR1 and CDR2 sequences are MNHEY and SMNVEV (reference sequence). V lost 5 bases, J lost 0 bases, and 8 bases lay in between. This CDR3 reads CASSGSNSYNEQFF. CDR3 bases: TGTGCCAGCAGTGGATCGAACTCCTACAATGAGCAGTTCTTC.

J is TRBJ2-5 and V is TRBV6-5; 7 positions agree with TRBD1. CDR3 length equals 15 residues. Germline V gene sequence: CDR1 MNHEY, CDR2 SVGAGI. Trimming at V came to 2 bases and at J to 0 bases, leaving 3 bases not matched to a gene. Here the CDR3 DNA reads TGTGCCAGCAGTTACGCGGACAGGTACCAAGAGACCCAGTACTTC. Protein: CASSYADRYQETQYF.

This clone was detected only a few times. V and J are TRBV29-1 and TRBJ2-7; 10 positions agree with TRBD2. Germline-derived CDR1 and CDR2 are SQVTM and ANQGSEA. V was pared by 0 bases and J by 4 bases, with 18 bases of the junction left unmatched. The CDR3 covers 19 residues. The CDR3 region is CSVEEERLAGDVGEYEQYF. The CDR3 coding sequence is TGCAGCGTTGAAGAGGAAAGGCTAGCGGGAGACGTAGGCGAATACGAGCAGTACTTC.

The chain combines TRBV7-6 with TRBJ2-3; unclear D gene. The CDR3 has 15 amino acids. Per the germline V gene, CDR1 is SGHVS and CDR2 is FNYEAQ. Trimming shortened V by 1 base and J by 2 bases, and 10 bases separated the two germline ends. The CDR3 bases are TGTGCCAGCAGCTTAGTGAGCCTTAACACAGATACGCAGTATTTT. This codes for CASSLVSLNTDTQYF. Based on the CDR3 plus reference TRBV7-6 and TRBJ2-3, the full variable domain is GAGVSQSPRYKVTKRGQDVALRCDPISGHVSLYWYRQALGQGPEFLTYFNYEAQQDKSGLPNDRFSAERPEGSISTLTIQRTEQRDSAMYRCASSLVSLNTDTQYFGPGTRLTVL.

This clone was seen a single time. This chain links TRBV5-6 with TRBJ2-7; D might be TRBD1 (5 bases). The CDR3 covers 14 residues. CDR1 and CDR2 from the germline V gene are SGHDT and YYEEEE. V shed 0 bases and J shed 2 bases, with 9 bases lying between them. CDR3 DNA sequence: TGTGCCAGCAGCTTGGGACAGTGGCCCTACGAGCAGTACTTC. Its translation is CASSLGQWPYEQYF.

This clone counts as medium-sized. The rearrangement links TRBV28 to TRBJ2-1; TRBD2 aligns across 7 bases. The CDR3 extends over 15 amino acids. Germline CDR1 MDHEN, CDR2 SYDVKM. The ends lost 3 bases at V and 2 bases at J; junction bases unmatched: 4. CDR3 coding DNA: TGTGCCAGCAGTTTCGGGGGAGGGGCCTACAATGAGCAGTTCTTC. Translation: CASSFGGGAYNEQFF.

The chain's CDR3 is CASRADRGGTEAFF. CDR3 DNA: TGTGCCAGCAGGGCAGACAGGGGAGGGACTGAAGCTTTCTTT. The rearrangement links TRBV6-5 to TRBJ1-1; 8 bases match TRBD1. Losses at the gene ends were 6 bases for V and 5 bases for J; bases not matched to a gene: 8. In germline, CDR1 is MNHEY, CDR2 SVGAGI. The CDR3 consists of 14 residues.

This clone was seen only once. The CDR3 sequence: CASTPTGRGNYGYTF. The CDR3 DNA reads as TGTGCCAGTACCCCAACGGGCAGGGGTAACTATGGCTACACCTTC. The chain combines TRBV19 with TRBJ1-2; tentative D call: TRBD1 (6 bases). The V end lost 7 bases, the J end lost 1 base, and 16 bases lay between the germline ends. Germline assignment: CDR1 LNHDA and CDR2 SQIVND (reference sequence). CDR3 length equals 15 residues. Full variable domain (rest looked up from reference TRBV19 and TRBJ1-2): DGGITQSPKYLFRKEGQNVTLSCEQNLNHDAMYWYRQDPGQGLRLIYYSQIVNDFQKGDIAEGYSVSREKKESFPLTVTSAQKNPTAFYLCASTPTGRGNYGYTFGSGTRLTVV.

The chain recombines TRBV5-6 with TRBJ1-5; D call uncertain. V was cut by 0 bases and J by 2 bases, with 12 bases left in between. This CDR3 region has 16 residues. CDR1 and CDR2 from the germline V gene are SGHDT and YYEEEE. The CDR3: CASSLALGSGNQPQHF. Written as DNA, the CDR3 is TGTGCCAGCAGCTTGGCCCTGGGGTCAGGCAATCAGCCCCAGCATTTT.

The V and J genes are TRBV19 and TRBJ1-1; D uncertain. Trimming removed 3 bases at V and 1 base at J, with 9 bases between. Per the germline V gene, CDR1 is LNHDA and CDR2 is SQIVND (reference sequence). CDR3 size: 14 residues. CDR3 bases: TGTGCCAGTAGTATCTGGGGAGGGAACACTGAAGCTTTCTTT. It yields the protein CASSIWGGNTEAFF.

The J gene is TRBJ2-7, the V gene TRBV6-1; 8 bases map to TRBD1. After removal of 2 bases from V and 1 base from J, the junction contained 4 bases not matched to a gene. Germline assignment: CDR1 MNHNS and CDR2 SASEGT. The CDR3 sequence is 15 residues long. CDR3: CASSEQGAQSYEQYF. In nucleotides, the CDR3 is TGTGCCAGCAGTGAACAGGGGGCCCAATCCTACGAGCAGTACTTC.